This T cell receptor (beta chain) was sequenced for a study of cytomegalovirus exposure and HLA in healthy donors. Study-wide findings and caveats: Prior analysis indicated that the majority of TCR beta V segments exhibited productivity approximately 87% or approximately 30% of the time.

Worth noting for this clone: The target antigen is unknown.

The study ran its PCR with 60 Vbeta and 13 Jbeta primers. Here immunoSEQ multiplex PCR was the method, and the copy in TCRdb shows in-frame clones only, minus some. The table shows roughly 130,000 clones, with roughly 80% occurring only once. The CDR3 has 15 amino acids. Between the trimmed V and J ends, which lost 6 bases and 4 bases, there was a span of 13 bases. Germline CDR1 PRHDT, CDR2 FYEKMQ (reference sequence). The TCR comes from a woman aged 40-49 years in good health and CMV-seropositive. The chain employs TRBV13 and TRBJ1-6; TRBD1 might be the D (5 bases). The specimen was PBMCs. The CDR3 coding sequence is TGTGCCAGCAGATGGAAAGGGGCTTATAATTCACCCCTCCACTTT. Translating gives CASRWKGAYNSPLHF.